Reported below is one T cell receptor beta chain. Its antigen remains unidentified. The data derive from a study of blood T cells in healthy people across ages. Whole-study results and caveats: Roughly linear declines in TCR beta diversity per million T cells occurred with age.

This CDR3 has 15 amino acids. Trimming removed 2 bases from V and 7 bases from J, with 21 bases in between. Per germline, CDR1 GTSNPN and CDR2 SVGIG (reference sequence). A sample-barcoded 5' primer and a J-beta primer mix were used in a second PCR of about 7 to 11 cycles. TCRdb reanalysed the 5' RACE reads using MiXCR and keeps one entry per CDR3 protein. This sample has fewer than 1,000,000 distinct CDR3 sequences, with roughly 44% found just once. The TCR sequence derives from a man aged 55-75 years in good health. The sample comprised blood. The chain has TRBV30 and TRBJ2-7; no definite D call. This chain's CDR3 is CAWSQVGRKLEEQYF. The CDR3 bases are TGTGCCTGGAGTCAGGTAGGACGTAAGCTGGAAGAGCAGTACTTC.